This T cell receptor beta chain was sequenced in a study of identical twins listed by TCRdb under 2016. Background for the entire study: To test whether fetal clonotypes persist, the study used deep sequencing on TCR alpha and beta repertoires from monozygotic twins, unrelated adults of various ages, and cord blood. To rule out contamination, replicate twin experiments were performed at different times with different library preparation protocols. What the authors observed across the whole study: Invariant T cells such as MAIT and iNKT could partly confound zero-insertion analyses, although diverse VJ usage argued against such confounding for most clonotypes. In beta out-of-frame sequences, excess twin sharing was weaker, because having fewer shared sequences lowered the signal-to-noise ratio. Out-of-frame TCR alpha sharing in monozygotic twins was systematically underestimated by recombination models, whereas sharing between unrelated individuals was in agreement with the recombination models. Out-of-frame TCR alpha sequences shared between twins showed an excess of low generation-probability sequences compared with coincidental sharing between unrelated individuals. Because the same donors could not be followed over many years, the conclusions relied on cross-sectional statistical analysis. Abundant cord blood beta clonotypes carried fewer insertions; young adult naive repertoires showed a weaker similar trend, while memory repertoires showed none.

This clonotype was counted a few times. Its antigen remains unidentified. Per-nucleotide qualities are absent, and no much larger clonotype sits a single base away. V is shortened by 4 bases, J by 2 bases, and the region joining them spans 14 bases. CDR1 and CDR2 are drawn from the germline V gene (reference sequence): MNHEY, SMNVEV. CDR3 length: 15 amino acids, cysteine to phenylalanine. The kept DNA is CDR3 alone, 45 bases in frame from the first base. The protocol used for the library was 5' RACE. Sequencing took place on an Illumina HiSeq 2000. A universal primer binding site was added through template switching, and the final cDNA carried a unique molecular identifier so that TCR cDNA molecules could be counted accurately. Specific primers in the conserved constant-segment region were used to synthesize first-strand cDNA for the TCR alpha and beta chains. To control for contamination, every cDNA library was double barcoded, receiving both a SMART-Mk sample barcode and Illumina barcodes. TruSeq adapter sequences and Illumina sample barcodes were added in two successive PCR steps. The TCR alpha and beta cDNA libraries were sequenced on the Illumina HiSeq platform using custom primers. Per the authors' processing: MiGEC was used to process raw reads and extract unique molecular identifiers, and MiXCR was used to find CDR3 positions. Recombination models were inferred per individual with the repgenHMM and IGoR tools using an EM algorithm. The analysis of shared clonotypes was done with the tcR package in R, with sharing normalized by the product of cloneset sizes. To study raw recombination free of thymic and clonal selection effects, out-of-frame nonproductive sequences were analyzed. TCRdb reworked the public reads: Q25 trimming with fastp, MiXCR clone assembly, productive beta chains retained. When rows share a CDR3 protein, they turn into one entry using the most common DNA and genes. TCRdb's processing, not the study's, gives the V and J calls here. Present in this sample are 1,800,000 or so distinct CDR3 sequences, around 33% of which were seen just once. More than 0.25% of the sample is held by the ten biggest clonotypes.

Only healthy Caucasian donors were included. Rearrangement joined TRBV27 to TRBJ1-2; there is no confident call for the D gene. This receptor was taken from a newborn girl in good health. Material for sequencing was cord blood. The CDR3 amino acid sequence is: CASSSRQTLNYGYTF. The sequenced DNA: TGTGCCAGCAGTTCCCGGCAGACCCTCAACTATGGCTACACCTTC.